The 3 T cell receptor beta chains below all came from one sample that was sequenced in a study of monozygotic twins with inflammatory bowel disease. TCRdb re-called the 5' RACE reads; every CDR3 protein appears as one record, without DNA. This sample's table has a few hundred thousand distinct CDR3 sequences. Specimen: blood. The receptor set was obtained from a human donor with ulcerative colitis or Crohn's disease, or a healthy co-twin of an affected twin (not recorded which).

The chain couples TRBV6-1 to TRBJ2-7; TCRdb names TRBD1, which stays unverified in the absence of DNA. The CDR3 covers 11 residues. CDR1 is MNHNS and CDR2 is SASEGT in the germline V gene. This CDR3 is CASSEASGKYF.

The chain uses TRBV20-1 and TRBJ2-3; TCRdb names TRBD1, which stays unverified in the absence of DNA. CDR3 size: 16 residues. CDR1 and CDR2 from the germline V gene are DFQATT and SNEGSKA (reference sequence). CDR3 protein: CSASDVNQGYTDTQYF.

V usage is TRBV5-1 and J usage is TRBJ2-2; TCRdb selects TRBD1, and the lack of DNA leaves this call unchecked. The CDR3 runs 14 residues. CDR1 is SGHRS and CDR2 is YFSETQ in the germline V gene. The chain's CDR3 is CASSLGGQTGELFF.